The text below deals with one TCR beta chain. Antigen unknown. A read error may account for a junction end that differs from germline. This sample's RNA came from whole unsorted tissue. The library came from three nested PCR rounds adapted from ARM-PCR protocols. Using its own MiXCR run on the multiplex PCR reads, TCRdb lists one record per CDR3 protein. This sample has 70,000 or so distinct CDR3 sequences, with roughly 56% found just once. The data belong to a study of tumor and adjacent non-tumor tissue in lung cancer. Overall study context: The cohort had around twelve adenocarcinoma, a couple of squamous cell and 1 small cell patients. Aged about 31 to 85 years, patients included nine to ten men and about 5 women with stage I to III disease.

Study results and limitations: Compared with tumor, normal lung showed significantly lower TCR diversity. Normal lung showed higher cumulative top 100 clone frequency than tumor.

The specimen was lung tumor tissue. This sequence was found in a man in his fifties with non-small cell lung cancer.

Here the CDR3 reads CSARVWDSNTEASF. For the CDR3, the DNA is TGCAGTGCTAGAGTTTGGGATTCCAACACAGAAGCTTCCTTT. The J gene is TRBJ1-1, the V gene TRBV20-1; no clear D gene. CDR1 and CDR2 (germline): DFQATT, SNEGSKA (reference sequence). This CDR3 comprises 14 residues.